What follows are 10 T cell receptor beta chains derived from one specimen sequenced in a study of blood T cell repertoires in COVID-19. Profiling relied on immunoSEQ multiplex PCR, and the TCRdb table lists in-frame clones only, not all of them. The sample consists of some 120,000 clones, approximately 87% of them appearing once. The material sequenced was peripheral blood. The source of these receptors is an older woman with acute or convalescent COVID-19.

CDR3 loop: CASSSRTSANYGYTF. The CDR3 DNA reads TGTGCCAGCAGCAGCAGGACATCCGCTAACTATGGCTACACCTTC. The rearrangement links TRBV7-9 to TRBJ1-2; maybe TRBD1 (5 bases). CDR3 size: 15 residues. Germline V CDR1 and CDR2: SEHNR, FQNEAQ (reference sequence). V lost 5 bases and J 0 bases, leaving 13 bases between the germline ends.

This sequence joins TRBV19 and TRBJ1-5, with TRBD1 identical over 11 bases. J gave up 3 bases and V 9 bases, and 7 bases lay outside the gene matches. Germline CDR1 reads LNHDA; CDR2 reads SQIVND (reference sequence). This CDR3 contains 15 residues. CDR3 DNA sequence: TGTGCCAGCGCCAGGACAGGGGGCAACAATCAGCCCCAGCATTTT. Its translation: CASARTGGNNQPQHF.

The J gene is TRBJ1-1, the V gene TRBV6-4, with D possibly being TRBD1 (5 bases). Germline lookup yields CDR1 MRHNA and CDR2 SNTAGT. This CDR3 is 12 amino acids long. The V gene lost 2 bases and the J gene lost 7 bases, with 8 bases spanning the gap. The CDR3 DNA sequence: TGTGCCAGCAGTGACAAGGGGCTTGAAGCTTTCTTT. It codes for CASSDKGLEAFF.

On this clone itself: Other nucleotide sequences in the sample specify the same CDR3. V usage is TRBV9 and J usage is TRBJ2-1; D is unclear. In germline, CDR1 is SGDLS, CDR2 YYNGEE. V lost 0 bases to trimming and J lost 6 bases, with 4 bases between them. CDR3 length: 12 amino acids. CDR3 bases: TGTGCCAGCAGCGTAGGACTCAATGAGCAGTTCTTC. It is translated as CASSVGLNEQFF.

The chain links TRBV19 to TRBJ1-3, with D possibly TRBD1 on 6 matching bases. There are 14 residues in the CDR3. Germline V gene data show CDR1 as LNHDA and CDR2 as SQIVND (reference sequence). With 10 bases removed from V and 3 bases from J, the gap between germline ends came to 16 bases. The CDR3 DNA reads as TGTGCCACCAAGTTTGAGGGGGTTGGAAACACCATATATTTT. The encoded protein is CATKFEGVGNTIYF.

The gene calls are TRBV27 and TRBJ1-2; 7 positions match TRBD1. Trimming cost V 3 bases and J 4 bases; bases outside gene matches: 5. CDR1 is MNHEY and CDR2 is SMNVEV in the germline V gene (reference sequence). This CDR3 spans 14 amino acids. CDR3 sequence: CASSFQGQAYGYTF. The CDR3 DNA follows: TGTGCCAGCAGTTTTCAAGGACAGGCCTATGGCTACACCTTC.

The chain is built from TRBV9 and TRBJ1-1; D not certain. The CDR3 extends over 13 amino acids. Germline CDR1 and CDR2: SGDLS and YYNGEE. Trimming removed 2 bases from V and 3 bases from J, with 8 bases in between. In DNA form, the CDR3 reads TGTGCCAGCAGCGTCCAGAGGGACACTGAAGCTTTCTTT. Protein product: CASSVQRDTEAFF.

J is TRBJ2-1 and V is TRBV10-3, with D possibly TRBD1 on 6 matching bases. V lost 2 bases and J lost 4, with 12 bases in between. The CDR3 length is 15 residues. Germline CDR1 reads ENHRY; CDR2 reads SYGVKD. The CDR3 here is CAISEAGTGYNEQFF. As DNA, the CDR3 is TGTGCCATCAGTGAGGCAGGTACAGGGTACAATGAGCAGTTCTTC.

The V and J genes are TRBV3-1 (or the pseudogene TRBV3-2) and TRBJ1-3; no firm D call. The V gene's germline CDR1 is LGHDT and CDR2 YNNKEL (reference sequence). V gave up 8 bases and J gave up 4 bases, with 12 bases separating them. The CDR3 covers 13 residues. CDR3 coding DNA: TGTGCCAGCGGGCCCCAGAAAGGAAACACCATATATTTT. It yields the protein CASGPQKGNTIYF.

The chain combines TRBV4-2 with TRBJ1-4, with no clear D. This CDR3 contains 15 residues. V was cut by 6 bases and J by 3 bases, with 14 bases left in between. Germline V gene data show CDR1 as LGHNA and CDR2 as YNFKEQ. Here the CDR3 DNA reads TGTGCCAGCAGTCCCCTAAACGGGGCTAATGAAAAACTGTTTTTT. It specifies CASSPLNGANEKLFF.